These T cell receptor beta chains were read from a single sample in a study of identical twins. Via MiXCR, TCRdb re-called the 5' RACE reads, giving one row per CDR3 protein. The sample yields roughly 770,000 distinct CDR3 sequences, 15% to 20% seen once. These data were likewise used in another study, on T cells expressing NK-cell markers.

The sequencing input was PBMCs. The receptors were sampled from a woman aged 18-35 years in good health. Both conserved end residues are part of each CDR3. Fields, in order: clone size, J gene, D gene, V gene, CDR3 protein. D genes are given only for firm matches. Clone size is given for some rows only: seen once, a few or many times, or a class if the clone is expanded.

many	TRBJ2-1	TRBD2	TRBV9	CASSPGLAAYNEQFF
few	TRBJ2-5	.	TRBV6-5	CASSYGQGQETQYF
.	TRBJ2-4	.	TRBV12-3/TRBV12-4	CASSLQRNIQYF
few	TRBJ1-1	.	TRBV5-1	CASSSSNTRNTEAFF
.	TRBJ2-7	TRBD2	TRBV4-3	CASSQDVLREGQYEQYF
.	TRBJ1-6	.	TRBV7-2	CASTRAGPSSPLHF
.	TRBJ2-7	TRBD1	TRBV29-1	CSVDPTGGYEQYF
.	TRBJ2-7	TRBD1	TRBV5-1	CASSIGTGGSYEQYF
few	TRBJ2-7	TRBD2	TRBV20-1	CSARGLAGGPYEQYF
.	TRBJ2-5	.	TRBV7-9	CASSFPTGETQYF
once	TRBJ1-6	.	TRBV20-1	CSATATAGPNSPLHF
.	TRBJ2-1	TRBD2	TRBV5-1	CASSSSSGRWNEQFF
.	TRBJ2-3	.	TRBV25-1	CASSGPSATDTQYF
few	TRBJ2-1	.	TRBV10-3	CAISGGGTEQFF
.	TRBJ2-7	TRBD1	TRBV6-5	CASILGQGRYEQYF
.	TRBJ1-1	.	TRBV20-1	CSANGVLGETTEAFF
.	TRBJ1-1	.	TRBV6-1	CASKRVTRLMNTEAFF
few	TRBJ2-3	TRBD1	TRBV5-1	CASSFGDREMDTQYF
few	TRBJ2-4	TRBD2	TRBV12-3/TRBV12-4	CASSLPPSRGGRNIQYF
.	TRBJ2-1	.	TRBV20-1	CSARDRIGYNEQFF
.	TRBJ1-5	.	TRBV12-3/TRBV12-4	CASSLFLDQPQHF
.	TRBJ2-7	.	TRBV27	CASSTTSIYEQYF
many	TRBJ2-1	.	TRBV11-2	CASSAHNEQFF
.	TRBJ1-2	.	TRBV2	CASSELRGYGYTF
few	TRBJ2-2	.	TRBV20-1	CSARDPRVFDTGELFF
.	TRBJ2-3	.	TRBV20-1	CSARSEPTDTQYF
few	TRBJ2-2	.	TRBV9	CASRNTGSAGELFF
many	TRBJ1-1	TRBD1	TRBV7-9	CASSRDRGNTEAFF
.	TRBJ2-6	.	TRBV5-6	CASSSLQTGANVLTF
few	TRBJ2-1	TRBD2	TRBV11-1	CASSPYELAAKGVSYNEQFF
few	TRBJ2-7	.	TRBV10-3	CAIAGSLGEQYF
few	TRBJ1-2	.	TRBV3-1	CASTRRGDDGYTF
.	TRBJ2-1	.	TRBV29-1	CSVALGSIVSYNEQFF
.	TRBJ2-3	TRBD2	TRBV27	CASSPKAGRSSTDTQYF
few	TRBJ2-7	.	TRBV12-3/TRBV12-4	CASRTFGEQYF
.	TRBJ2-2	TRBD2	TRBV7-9	CASSSHQREVDHGELFF
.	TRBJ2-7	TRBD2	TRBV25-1	CASGGLAGVAQYF
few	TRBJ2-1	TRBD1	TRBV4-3	CASSQEVRQGIRNEQFF
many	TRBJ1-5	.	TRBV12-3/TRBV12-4	CASRPTGDGQPQHF
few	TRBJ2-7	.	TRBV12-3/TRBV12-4	CASSWKLSYEQYF
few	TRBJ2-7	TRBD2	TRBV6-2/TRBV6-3	CASSTFTGRLAGDYEQYF
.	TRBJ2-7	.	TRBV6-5	CASSYDRTYEQYF